This T cell receptor (beta chain) was profiled in a study of T cell responses to AZD1222 COVID-19 vaccine. Study-level points and caveats: Only a handful of AZD1222 recipients, several in all, had baseline seropositivity.

The protocol was immunoSEQ multiplex PCR, while the TCRdb copy is restricted to in-frame clones and leaves out a portion. The sample includes hundreds of thousands of clones, 90% to 95% of them seen just once. The CDR3 covers 13 residues. Trimming removed 4 bases from V and 6 bases from J, with 11 bases in between. Germline V lookup: CDR1 SGHAT, CDR2 FQDESV (reference sequence). On this clone: The antigen is not known.

The sample here was peripheral blood, taken 28 days after the second AZD1222 dose. The receptor was derived from an adult who received the AZD1222 COVID-19 vaccine. The V gene is TRBV11-1, the J gene TRBJ2-3, with D possibly TRBD2 on 6 matching bases. CDR3 nucleotides: TGTGCCAGCAGCTCGACTAGATTGGATACGCAGTATTTT. Translation gives CASSSTRLDTQYF. Full variable domain (rest looked up from reference TRBV11-1 and TRBJ2-3): EAEVAQSPRYKITEKSQAVAFWCDPISGHATLYWYRQILGQGPELLVQFQDESVVDDSQLPKDRFSAERLKGVDSTLKIQPAELGDSAMYLCASSSTRLDTQYFGPGTRLTVL.